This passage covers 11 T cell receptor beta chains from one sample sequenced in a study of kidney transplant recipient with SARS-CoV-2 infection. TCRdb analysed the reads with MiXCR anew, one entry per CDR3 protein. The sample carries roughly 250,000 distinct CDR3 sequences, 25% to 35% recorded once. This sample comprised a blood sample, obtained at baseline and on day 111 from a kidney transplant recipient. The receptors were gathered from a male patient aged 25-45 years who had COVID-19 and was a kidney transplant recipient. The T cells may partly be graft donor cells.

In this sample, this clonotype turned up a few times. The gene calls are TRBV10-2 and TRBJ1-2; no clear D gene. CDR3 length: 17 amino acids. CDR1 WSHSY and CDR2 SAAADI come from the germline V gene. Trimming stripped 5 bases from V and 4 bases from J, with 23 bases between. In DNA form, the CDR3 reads TGCGCCAGCAGTCCGATGAGCACTTCTAGAAAGACCTATGGCTACACCTTC. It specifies CASSPMSTSRKTYGYTF.

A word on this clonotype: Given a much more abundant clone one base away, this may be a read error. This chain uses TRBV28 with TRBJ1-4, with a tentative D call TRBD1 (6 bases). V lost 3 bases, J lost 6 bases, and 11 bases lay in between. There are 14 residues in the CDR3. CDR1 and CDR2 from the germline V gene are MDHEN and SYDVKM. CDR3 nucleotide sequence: TGTGCCAGCAGTTTGTCACAGGGTCATGAAAAACTGTTTTTT. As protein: CASSLSQGHEKLFF.

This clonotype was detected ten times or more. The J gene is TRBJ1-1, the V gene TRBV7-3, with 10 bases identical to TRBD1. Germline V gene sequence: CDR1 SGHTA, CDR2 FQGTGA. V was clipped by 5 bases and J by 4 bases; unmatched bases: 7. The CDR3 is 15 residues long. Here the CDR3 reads CASSPHDRGLTEAFF. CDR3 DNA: TGTGCCAGCAGCCCACATGACAGGGGGCTCACTGAAGCTTTCTTT.

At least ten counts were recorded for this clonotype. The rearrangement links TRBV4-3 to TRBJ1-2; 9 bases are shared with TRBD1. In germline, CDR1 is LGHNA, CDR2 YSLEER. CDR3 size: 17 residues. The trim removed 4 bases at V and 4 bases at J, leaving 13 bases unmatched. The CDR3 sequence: CASSRRPTGGDPYGYTF. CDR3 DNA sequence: TGCGCCAGCAGCCGACGTCCAACAGGGGGCGACCCCTATGGCTACACCTTC.

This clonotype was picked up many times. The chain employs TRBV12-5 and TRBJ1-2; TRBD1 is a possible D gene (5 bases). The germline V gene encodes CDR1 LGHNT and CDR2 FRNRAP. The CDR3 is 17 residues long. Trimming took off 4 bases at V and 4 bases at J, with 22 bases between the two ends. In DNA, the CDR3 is TGTGCTAGTGGTTCAAGGTTTTTGCAGGGAAAGACCTATGGCTACACCTTC. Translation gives CASGSRFLQGKTYGYTF.

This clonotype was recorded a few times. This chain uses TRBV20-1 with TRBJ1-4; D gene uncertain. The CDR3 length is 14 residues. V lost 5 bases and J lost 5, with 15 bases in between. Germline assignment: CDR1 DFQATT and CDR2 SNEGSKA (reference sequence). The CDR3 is CSARQETFNEKLFF. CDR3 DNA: TGCAGTGCTCGCCAGGAAACTTTCAATGAAAAACTGTTTTTT.

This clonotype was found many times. For the CDR3, the DNA is TGTGCCAGCGGGGGCGACAGGGGGCTCCAGCCCCAGCATTTT. Translating gives CASGGDRGLQPQHF. The chain has TRBV2 and TRBJ1-5, with 10 bases that match TRBD1. Trimming took 8 bases from V and 7 from J; bases not matched to a gene: 8. CDR3 length: 14 amino acids. CDR1 and CDR2 (germline): SNHLY, FYNNEI.

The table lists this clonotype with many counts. The CDR3 DNA is TGTGCCAGCAGTTCTCCGGGACCTGAGCAGTTCTTC. Translation gives CASSSPGPEQFF. This chain uses TRBV7-2 with TRBJ2-1; perhaps D is TRBD1 or TRBD2 (5 bases each). Germline V gene data show CDR1 as SGHTA and CDR2 as FQGNSA. The CDR3 extends over 12 amino acids. V shed 6 bases and J shed 9 bases, with 12 bases lying between them.

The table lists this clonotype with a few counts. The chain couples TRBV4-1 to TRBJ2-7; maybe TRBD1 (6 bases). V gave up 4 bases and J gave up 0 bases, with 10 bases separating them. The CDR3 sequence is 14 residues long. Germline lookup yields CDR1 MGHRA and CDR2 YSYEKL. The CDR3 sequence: CASSPQDSSYEQYF. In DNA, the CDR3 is TGCGCCAGCAGCCCACAGGACAGCTCCTACGAGCAGTACTTC.

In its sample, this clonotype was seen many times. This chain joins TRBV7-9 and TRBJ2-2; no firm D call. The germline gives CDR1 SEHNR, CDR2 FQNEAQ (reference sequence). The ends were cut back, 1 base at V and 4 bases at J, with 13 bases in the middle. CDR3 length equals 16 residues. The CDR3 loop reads CASSLGPTSVTGELFF. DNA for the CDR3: TGTGCCAGCAGCTTAGGACCTACGTCGGTCACCGGGGAGCTGTTTTTT.

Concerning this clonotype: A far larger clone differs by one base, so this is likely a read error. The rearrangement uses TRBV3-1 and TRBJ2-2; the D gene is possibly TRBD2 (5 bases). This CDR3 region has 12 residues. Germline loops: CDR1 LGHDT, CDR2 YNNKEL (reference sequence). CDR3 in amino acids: CASSHGTGEPFF. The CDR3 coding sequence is TGTGCCAGCAGCCACGGTACCGGGGAGCCGTTTTTT. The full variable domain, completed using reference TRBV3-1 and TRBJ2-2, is DTAVSQTPKYLVTQMGNDKSIKCEQNLGHDTMYWYKQDSKKFLKIMFSYNNKELIINETVPNRFSPKSPDKAHLNLHINSLELGDSAVYFCASSHGTGEPFFGEGSRLTVL.